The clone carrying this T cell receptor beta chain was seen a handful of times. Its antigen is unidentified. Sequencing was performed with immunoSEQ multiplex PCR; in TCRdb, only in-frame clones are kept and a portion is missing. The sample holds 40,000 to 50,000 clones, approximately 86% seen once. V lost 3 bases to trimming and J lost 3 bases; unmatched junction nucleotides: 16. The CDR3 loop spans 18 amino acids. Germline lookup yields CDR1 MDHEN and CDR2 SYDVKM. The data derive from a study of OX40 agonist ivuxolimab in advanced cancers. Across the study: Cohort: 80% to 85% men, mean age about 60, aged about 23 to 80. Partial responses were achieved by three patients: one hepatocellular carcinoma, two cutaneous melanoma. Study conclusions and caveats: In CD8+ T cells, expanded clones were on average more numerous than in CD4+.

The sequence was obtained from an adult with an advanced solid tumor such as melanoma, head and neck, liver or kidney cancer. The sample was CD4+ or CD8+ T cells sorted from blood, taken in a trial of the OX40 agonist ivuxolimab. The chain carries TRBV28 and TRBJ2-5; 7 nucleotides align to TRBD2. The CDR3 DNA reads TGTGCCAGCAGTTTTATGGAGTTGGAGGGAGGACTAGAAGAGACCCAGTACTTC. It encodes CASSFMELEGGLEETQYF.